The T cell receptor beta chain under discussion was sequenced for a study of long-term antiretroviral therapy in people with HIV. Survey-level resolution applied to immunoSEQ assay v3.0. Only in-frame clones appear in the TCRdb table, and some are missing; sequencing was by immunoSEQ multiplex PCR. The sample carries approximately 28,000 clones, 95% recorded once. Trimming left V 7 bases short and J 2 bases short, with 9 bases between. The length of the CDR3 is 12 residues. Germline loops: CDR1 SQVTM, CDR2 ANQGSEA. The receptor was derived from a man between 25 and 39 years old with HIV. The V call is TRBV29-1, the J call TRBJ1-3; no reliable D call. Sequenced here: unsorted PBMCs, sampled 5.3 years after starting antiretroviral therapy. In DNA, the CDR3 is TGCAGCGCCCGAACCCCTGGAAACACCATATATTTT. This encodes CSARTPGNTIYF.